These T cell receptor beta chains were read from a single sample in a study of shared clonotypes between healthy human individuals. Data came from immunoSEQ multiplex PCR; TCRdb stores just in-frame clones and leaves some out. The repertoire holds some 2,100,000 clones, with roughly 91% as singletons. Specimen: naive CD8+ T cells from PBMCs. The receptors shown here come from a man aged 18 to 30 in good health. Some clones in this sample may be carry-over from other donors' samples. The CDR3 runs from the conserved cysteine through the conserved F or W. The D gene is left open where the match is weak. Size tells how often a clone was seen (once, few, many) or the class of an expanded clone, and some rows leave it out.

TGTGCCAGCAGCTTAGTTAGGATGACTCGCCGCATGAACACTGAAGCTTTCTTT	CASSLVRMTRRMNTEAFF	NA	NA	TRBV7-8	TRBJ1-1
TGCGCCAGCAGCTTAAAAAAATACTTACACTCAGGGAACAACACCGGGGAGCTGTTTTTT	CASSLKKYLHSGNNTGELFF	NA	NA	TRBV5-1	TRBJ2-2
TGTGCCAGCAGTCCAACCCGGCACGGGGGCAATGAGCAGTTCTTC	CASSPTRHGGNEQFF	NA	NA	TRBV5-6	TRBJ2-1
TGCGCCAGCAGCCGGGGGCAGCCACTTAGCAATCAGCCCCAGCATTTT	CASSRGQPLSNQPQHF	NA	NA	TRBV23-1	TRBJ1-5
TGTGCCAGCAGCTTACCTAGCGGGACCGCAGATACGCAGTATTTT	CASSLPSGTADTQYF	TRBD2	NA	TRBV11-1	TRBJ2-3
TGTGCCACCAAATTGGGGGCAGATACGCAGTATTTT	CATKLGADTQYF	NA	NA	TRBV28	TRBJ2-3
TGTGCCAGCCGGGACATTGACAACTACGAGCAGTACTTC	CASRDIDNYEQYF	NA	few	TRBV6-5	TRBJ2-7
TGTGCCTGGAGTGTCGGGACAGGGACAACAGATACGCAGTATTTT	CAWSVGTGTTDTQYF	TRBD1	once	TRBV30	TRBJ2-3
TGTGCCAGCAGCCCCCGGGACAGAGAGGATTCACCCCTCCACTTT	CASSPRDREDSPLHF	TRBD1	NA	TRBV9	TRBJ1-6
TGTGCCAGCAGTTCGGACGTAAACACTGAAGCTTTCTTT	CASSSDVNTEAFF	NA	NA	TRBV28	TRBJ1-1